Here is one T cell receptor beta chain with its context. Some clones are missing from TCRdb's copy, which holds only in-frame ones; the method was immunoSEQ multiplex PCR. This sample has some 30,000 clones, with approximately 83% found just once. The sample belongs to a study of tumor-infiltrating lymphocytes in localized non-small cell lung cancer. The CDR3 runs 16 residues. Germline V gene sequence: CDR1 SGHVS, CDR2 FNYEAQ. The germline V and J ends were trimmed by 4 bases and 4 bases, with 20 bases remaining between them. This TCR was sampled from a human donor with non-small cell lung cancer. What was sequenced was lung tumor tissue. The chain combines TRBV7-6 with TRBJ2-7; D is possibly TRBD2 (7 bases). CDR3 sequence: CASSSQGFRGGYEQYF. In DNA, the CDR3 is TGTGCCAGCAGCTCCCAGGGGTTCAGGGGAGGGTACGAGCAGTACTTC.